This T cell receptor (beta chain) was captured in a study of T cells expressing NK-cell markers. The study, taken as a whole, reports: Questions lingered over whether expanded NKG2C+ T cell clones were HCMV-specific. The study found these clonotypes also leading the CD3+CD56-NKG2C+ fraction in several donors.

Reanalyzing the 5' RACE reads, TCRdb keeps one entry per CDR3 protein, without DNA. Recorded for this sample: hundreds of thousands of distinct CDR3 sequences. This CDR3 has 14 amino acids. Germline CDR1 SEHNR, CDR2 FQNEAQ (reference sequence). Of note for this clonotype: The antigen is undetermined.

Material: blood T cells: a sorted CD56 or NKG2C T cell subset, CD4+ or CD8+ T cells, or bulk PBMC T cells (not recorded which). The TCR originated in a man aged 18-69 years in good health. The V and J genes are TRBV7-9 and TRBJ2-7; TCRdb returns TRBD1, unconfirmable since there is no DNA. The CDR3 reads CASSPRGETYEQYF. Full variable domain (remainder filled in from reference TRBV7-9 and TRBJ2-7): DTGVSQNPRHKITKRGQNVTFRCDPISEHNRLYWYRQTLGQGPEFLTYFQNEAQLEKSRLLSDRFSAERPKGSFSTLEIQRTEQGDSAMYLCASSPRGETYEQYFGPGTRLTVT.